This T cell receptor beta chain derives from a study of cytotoxic CD8 clonotypes in ibrutinib-treated CLL. The CDR3 runs to 18 residues. With 2 bases removed from V and 3 bases from J, the gap between germline ends came to 20 bases. CDR1 WNHNN and CDR2 SYGVQD come from the germline V gene (reference sequence). Study-level findings and limits: Public clonotypes were rare and shrank or held steady on treatment. Sustained-remission patients were sampled at different times than progressing patients were.

As regards this clone: Its target is unknown.

Produced via immunoSEQ multiplex PCR; TCRdb's table is partial and in-frame only. The sample shows roughly 250,000 clones, roughly 70% of them seen only once. The sequencing used PBMCs, collected after 24 months of ibrutinib treatment. The receptor was isolated from a human donor with chronic lymphocytic leukemia. V is TRBV10-1 and J is TRBJ2-1; D unresolved. The DNA of the CDR3 is TGCGCCAGCAGTGAGCGTCCCATGAACGGACGGATCTACAATGAGCAGTTCTTC. Translation gives CASSERPMNGRIYNEQFF.